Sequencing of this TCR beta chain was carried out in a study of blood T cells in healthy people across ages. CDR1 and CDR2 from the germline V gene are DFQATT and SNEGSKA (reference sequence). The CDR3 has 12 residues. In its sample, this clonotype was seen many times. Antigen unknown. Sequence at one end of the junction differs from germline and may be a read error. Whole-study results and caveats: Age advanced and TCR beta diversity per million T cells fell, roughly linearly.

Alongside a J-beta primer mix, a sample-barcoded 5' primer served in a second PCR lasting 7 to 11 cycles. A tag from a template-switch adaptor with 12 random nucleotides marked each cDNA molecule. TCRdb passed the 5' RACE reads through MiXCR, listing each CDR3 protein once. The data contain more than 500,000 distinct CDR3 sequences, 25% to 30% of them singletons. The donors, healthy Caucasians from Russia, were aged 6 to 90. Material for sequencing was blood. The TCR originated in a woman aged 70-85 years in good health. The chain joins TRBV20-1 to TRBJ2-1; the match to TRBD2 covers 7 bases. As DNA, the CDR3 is TGCAGTGCTCGAGAGGGAGGGAATGAGCAGTTCTTC. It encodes CSAREGGNEQFF.